This T cell receptor (beta chain) is drawn from a study of cytomegalovirus exposure and HLA in healthy donors. Germline CDR1 reads SGHDT; CDR2 reads YYEEEE. V was clipped by 1 base and J by 4 bases, with 11 bases between them. The CDR3 is 14 amino acids. PCR was performed using 60 Vbeta and 13 Jbeta primers. Data came from immunoSEQ multiplex PCR; TCRdb stores just in-frame clones and leaves some out. In the table there are about 110,000 clones, around 70% of which are singletons. The TCR was taken from a man aged 30 to 39 in good health and CMV-seropositive. The chain has TRBV5-6 and TRBJ1-1; no clear D gene. The sample was PBMCs. CDR3 sequence (DNA): TGTGCCAGCAGCTTGATCCACCCGGGCACTGAAGCTTTCTTT. Its translation is CASSLIHPGTEAFF.